This is a list of T cell receptor beta chains from one sample in a study of human T cells and chemical hapten exposure. One entry per CDR3 protein results from TCRdb running MiXCR on the RACE reads. Seen here are over 80,000 distinct CDR3 sequences, around 9.9% observed once, and the top ten hold more than 1%. The sample in question was whole blood, obtained in connection with sensitization to the hapten diphenylcyclopropenone (DPC). Every receptor here comes from a woman between 25 and 40 years old with alopecia areata. Some clones in this sample may be carry-over from other donors' samples. Both conserved end residues are part of each CDR3. Each record gives: CDR3 protein, CDR3 DNA, J gene, clone size, D gene, V gene. D genes are given only for firm matches. Expanded clones are given a class, and other clones once, few, many or no size at all.

CDR3: CASSTRQGAYYGYTF
DNA: TGTGCCAGCAGTACCCGACAGGGGGCTTACTATGGCTACACCTTC
J: TRBJ1-2
size: many
D: TRBD1
V: TRBV28

CDR3: CASSLSRAIVSYEQYF
DNA: TGTGCCAGCAGCTTGAGTAGAGCAATAGTGTCCTACGAGCAGTACTTC
J: TRBJ2-7
size: NA
D: NA
V: TRBV7-3

CDR3: CASSLEVGTDTQYF
DNA: TGTGCCAGCAGTTTGGAGGTTGGGACAGATACGCAGTATTTT
J: TRBJ2-3
size: few
D: NA
V: TRBV27

CDR3: CASRSSRNYGYTF
DNA: TGTGCCAGCAGGTCCTCGCGAAACTATGGCTACACCTTC
J: TRBJ1-2
size: NA
D: NA
V: TRBV28

CDR3: CASSTWGTSYEQYF
DNA: TGTGCCAGCAGCACCTGGGGGACCTCCTACGAGCAGTACTTC
J: TRBJ2-7
size: many
D: NA
V: TRBV5-5

CDR3: CASSTGKGGYEQYF
DNA: TGTGCCAGCAGTACCGGGAAGGGAGGGTACGAGCAGTACTTC
J: TRBJ2-7
size: many
D: TRBD2
V: TRBV6-2/TRBV6-3

CDR3: CASSPLRVAGGSSYNEQFF
DNA: TGTGCCAGTAGTCCCCTAAGGGTAGCGGGGGGGTCCTCCTACAATGAGCAGTTCTTC
J: TRBJ2-1
size: few
D: TRBD2
V: TRBV19

CDR3: CASAQGENYGYTF
DNA: TGTGCCAGCGCCCAGGGGGAAAACTATGGCTACACCTTC
J: TRBJ1-2
size: few
D: TRBD1
V: TRBV12-3/TRBV12-4

CDR3: CASSVGLHDTQYF
DNA: TGTGCCAGCAGCGTAGGCCTCCACGATACGCAGTATTTT
J: TRBJ2-3
size: many
D: NA
V: TRBV9

CDR3: CASSLAPAGQGGTDTQYF
DNA: TGTGCCAGCAGCTTAGCCCCCGCGGGACAGGGAGGGACAGATACGCAGTATTTT
J: TRBJ2-3
size: NA
D: TRBD1
V: TRBV13

CDR3: CASSSGQGLVLKAFF
DNA: TGTGCCAGCAGTTCGGGACAGGGACTGGTCCTTAAAGCTTTCTTT
J: TRBJ1-1
size: many
D: TRBD1
V: TRBV28

CDR3: CASSRTDSNTDTQYF
DNA: TGTGCCAGCAGCCGCACCGACTCAAACACAGATACGCAGTATTTT
J: TRBJ2-3
size: many
D: NA
V: TRBV5-5

CDR3: CASSLRQGGAMNTEAFF
DNA: TGTGCCAGCAGCCTGAGACAGGGTGGTGCCATGAACACTGAAGCTTTCTTT
J: TRBJ1-1
size: many
D: TRBD1
V: TRBV7-6

CDR3: CASSARDSQETQYF
DNA: TGTGCCAGCAGTGCCCGGGACAGCCAAGAGACCCAGTACTTC
J: TRBJ2-5
size: many
D: TRBD1
V: TRBV12-3/TRBV12-4

CDR3: CASSQDLTPVGEKLFF
DNA: TGTGCCAGCAGCCAAGACCTGACGCCTGTAGGAGAAAAACTGTTTTTT
J: TRBJ1-4
size: many
D: NA
V: TRBV4-2

CDR3: CASSQGSDTGELFF
DNA: TGTGCCAGCAGTCAGGGATCGGACACCGGGGAGCTGTTTTTT
J: TRBJ2-2
size: medium-sized
D: NA
V: TRBV6-2/TRBV6-3

CDR3: CSVARDKSKGETQYF
DNA: TGCAGCGTCGCCCGGGACAAGTCCAAGGGAGAGACCCAGTACTTC
J: TRBJ2-5
size: NA
D: NA
V: TRBV29-1

CDR3: CASKDRGPSSSGNTIYF
DNA: TGTGCCAGCAAGGACAGGGGGCCTTCGAGCTCTGGAAACACCATATATTTT
J: TRBJ1-3
size: many
D: TRBD1
V: TRBV19

CDR3: CASSLPAGPEQFF
DNA: TGTGCCAGCAGCCTCCCGGCGGGACCTGAGCAGTTCTTC
J: TRBJ2-1
size: many
D: NA
V: TRBV7-2

CDR3: CAISVGVHEQFF
DNA: TGTGCCATCAGTGTAGGGGTCCATGAGCAGTTCTTC
J: TRBJ2-1
size: few
D: NA
V: TRBV10-3

CDR3: CSVHPDRKMNTEAFF
DNA: TGCAGCGTTCATCCGGACAGAAAAATGAACACTGAAGCTTTCTTT
J: TRBJ1-1
size: few
D: NA
V: TRBV29-1

CDR3: CASSPGGRSEQFF
DNA: TGTGCCAGCAGCCCCGGAGGGCGGAGTGAGCAGTTCTTC
J: TRBJ2-1
size: many
D: NA
V: TRBV28

CDR3: CASSFGENEKLFF
DNA: TGTGCCAGCAGTTTCGGAGAAAATGAAAAACTGTTTTTT
J: TRBJ1-4
size: NA
D: NA
V: TRBV12-3/TRBV12-4

CDR3: CASSYSRAGTYEQYF
DNA: TGTGCCAGCAGTTATTCCCGGGCGGGAACCTACGAGCAGTACTTC
J: TRBJ2-7
size: NA
D: NA
V: TRBV6-2/TRBV6-3

CDR3: CASSLVGGFGNTEAFF
DNA: TGTGCCAGCAGCTTAGTAGGAGGCTTTGGGAACACTGAAGCTTTCTTT
J: TRBJ1-1
size: many
D: NA
V: TRBV7-2

CDR3: CASSLTGRFSDTQYF
DNA: TGTGCCAGCAGTTTGACAGGGAGGTTTTCAGATACGCAGTATTTT
J: TRBJ2-3
size: many
D: NA
V: TRBV27

CDR3: CASSLKEVGAGSTNEKLFF
DNA: TGTGCCAGCAGCTTAAAAGAAGTGGGGGCCGGGTCAACTAATGAAAAACTGTTTTTT
J: TRBJ1-4
size: NA
D: NA
V: TRBV7-7

CDR3: CASRAGTTAGTGELFF
DNA: TGTGCCAGCCGAGCCGGGACTACCGCGGGCACCGGGGAGCTGTTTTTT
J: TRBJ2-2
size: many
D: TRBD2
V: TRBV6-6

CDR3: CASSPSAGGLFF
DNA: TGTGCCAGCAGCCCGAGTGCTGGGGGGCTGTTTTTT
J: TRBJ2-2
size: many
D: NA
V: TRBV11-2

CDR3: CATSRDKAGSREQYF
DNA: TGTGCCACCAGCAGAGATAAGGCAGGTTCTAGGGAGCAGTACTTC
J: TRBJ2-7
size: few
D: NA
V: TRBV15

CDR3: CASRGLAAIGSYNEQFF
DNA: TGTGCCAGCAGAGGACTAGCGGCCATAGGGTCCTACAATGAGCAGTTCTTC
J: TRBJ2-1
size: NA
D: TRBD2
V: TRBV27

CDR3: CAISGSNQGYTQYF
DNA: TGTGCCATCAGTGGATCGAACCAGGGATATACGCAGTATTTT
J: TRBJ2-3
size: few
D: NA
V: TRBV10-3

CDR3: CASDLVTDTQYF
DNA: TGTGCCAGCGATTTGGTTACAGATACGCAGTATTTT
J: TRBJ2-3
size: many
D: NA
V: TRBV7-9

CDR3: CASQATGNSPLHF
DNA: TGTGCCAGCCAGGCTACGGGAAATTCACCCCTCCACTTT
J: TRBJ1-6
size: many
D: NA
V: TRBV6-6

CDR3: CASSLQGGSGNTIYF
DNA: TGTGCCAGCAGCTTACAGGGGGGATCTGGAAACACCATATATTTT
J: TRBJ1-3
size: many
D: TRBD1
V: TRBV7-2

CDR3: CASSLLGSGWNADTQYF
DNA: TGTGCCAGCAGCTTGTTAGGTAGCGGGTGGAACGCAGATACGCAGTATTTT
J: TRBJ2-3
size: many
D: TRBD2
V: TRBV7-2

CDR3: CASSLFSGHTEAFF
DNA: TGTGCCAGCAGCTTGTTTTCGGGGCACACTGAAGCTTTCTTT
J: TRBJ1-1
size: NA
D: NA
V: TRBV5-4

CDR3: CASSEALLIPEAFF
DNA: TGTGCCAGCAGTGAAGCGCTTTTGATCCCTGAAGCTTTCTTT
J: TRBJ1-1
size: many
D: NA
V: TRBV6-1

CDR3: CASSLGGVSGQPQHF
DNA: TGTGCCAGCAGCTTAGGAGGGGTGTCGGGTCAGCCCCAGCATTTT
J: TRBJ1-5
size: NA
D: NA
V: TRBV7-2

CDR3: CASNLGQGNSPLHF
DNA: TGTGCCAGCAACCTAGGACAGGGGAATTCACCCCTCCACTTT
J: TRBJ1-6
size: few
D: TRBD1
V: TRBV4-2